Listed below are T cell receptor beta chains from one sample, sequenced in a study of blood T cell repertoires in COVID-19. The data were produced by immunoSEQ multiplex PCR, yet TCRdb's version contains in-frame clones alone and is incomplete. Altogether 250,000 to 350,000 clones are present, roughly 87% being singletons, with the ten largest covering about 2%. The sequenced sample was peripheral blood. The receptors were gathered from a man between 18 and 29 years old with active or convalescent COVID-19. Both conserved end residues are part of each CDR3. Fields, in order: J gene, V gene, D gene, CDR3 protein, CDR3 DNA. A D gene is named only where the DNA matches it firmly.

TRBJ2-1 | TRBV19 | TRBD2 | CASKGFSGRAYNEQFF | TGTGCCAGTAAGGGCTTTAGCGGGAGAGCTTACAATGAGCAGTTCTTC
TRBJ2-2 | TRBV5-4 | - | CASSSPPGYTGELFF | TGTGCCAGCAGCTCTCCACCGGGGTACACCGGGGAGCTGTTTTTT
TRBJ1-1 | TRBV5-4 | - | CASSLLQVNTEAFF | TGTGCCAGCAGCTTGCTGCAGGTTAACACTGAAGCTTTCTTT
TRBJ2-7 | TRBV11-2 | TRBD2 | CASSLEGGRSYEQYF | TGTGCCAGCAGCTTAGAAGGCGGGAGATCCTACGAGCAGTACTTC
TRBJ1-4 | TRBV4-1 | TRBD1 | CASSQDSRTGGEKLFF | TGCGCCAGCAGCCAAGATAGCCGGACAGGGGGCGAAAAACTGTTTTTT
TRBJ2-1 | TRBV5-1 | TRBD1 | CASSLTGDSYNEQFF | TGCGCCAGCAGCTTGACAGGGGATTCCTACAATGAGCAGTTCTTC
TRBJ2-2 | TRBV18 | TRBD2 | CASSQRLAEDTGELFF | TGTGCCAGCTCACAAAGACTAGCGGAAGACACCGGGGAGCTGTTTTTT
TRBJ2-7 | TRBV7-9 | TRBD1 | CASSLGVGTGGSYEQYF | TGTGCCAGCAGCTTAGGGGTTGGGACAGGGGGCTCCTACGAGCAGTACTTC
TRBJ1-2 | TRBV7-2 | TRBD1 | CASSLGPGTDGGGYTF | TGTGCCAGCAGCTTAGGTCCTGGGACAGATGGTGGTGGCTACACCTTC
TRBJ2-3 | TRBV9 | - | CASSERASTDTQYF | TGTGCCAGCAGCGAGAGGGCTAGCACAGATACGCAGTATTTT
TRBJ2-1 | TRBV6-2/TRBV6-3 | TRBD2 | CASSWPGLAYEQFF | TGTGCCAGCAGCTGGCCGGGACTAGCATATGAGCAGTTCTTC
TRBJ2-1 | TRBV6-1 | - | CASSEPQARGYNEQFF | TGTGCCAGCAGTGAACCGCAGGCTCGAGGGTACAATGAGCAGTTCTTC
TRBJ2-1 | TRBV6-5 | - | CASSYTGYNEQFF | TGTGCCAGCAGTTACACGGGGTACAATGAGCAGTTCTTC
TRBJ2-1 | TRBV3-1/TRBV3-2 | TRBD2 | CASSVMVAGYNEQFF | TGTGCCAGCAGTGTTATGGTAGCGGGATACAATGAGCAGTTCTTC
TRBJ1-4 | TRBV5-1 | - | CASSLTGTATNEKLFF | TGCGCCAGCAGCTTGACGGGAACAGCAACTAATGAAAAACTGTTTTTT
TRBJ1-1 | TRBV20-1 | - | CSASMAAEAFF | TGCAGTGCTAGTATGGCAGCTGAAGCTTTCTTT
TRBJ2-1 | TRBV3-1/TRBV3-2 | TRBD2 | CASSLPGGGNEQFF | TGTGCCAGCAGCCTACCTGGGGGGGGGAATGAGCAGTTCTTC
TRBJ1-5 | TRBV4-3 | TRBD1 | CASSQGYRGNQPQHF | TGCGCCAGCAGCCAAGGGTACAGGGGAAATCAGCCCCAGCATTTT